This is a list of T cell receptor beta chains from one sample in a study of response to subunit inactivated influenza vaccine. In TCRdb, the RT-PCR reads were re-called with MiXCR into one record per CDR3 protein. The table records more than 400,000 distinct CDR3 sequences, 9.5% to 12% of them present only once. This specimen consisted of PBMCs from blood, obtained 45 days after vaccination. These receptors originate from a man aged 45-65 years who received an inactivated influenza vaccine. Each CDR3 is given with its conserved first and last residue. The D gene is left open where the match is weak. The listing skips clone size in some rows; elsewhere it reads once, few, many or a size class.

V	D	size	J	DNA	CDR3
TRBV9	.	.	TRBJ2-5	TGTGCCAGCAGCGTAGGATCGAAAGAGACCCAGTACTTC	CASSVGSKETQYF
TRBV10-3	TRBD1	many	TRBJ2-7	TGTGCCATCAGGGACAGGGAGTACTACGAGCAGTACTTC	CAIRDREYYEQYF
TRBV19	.	.	TRBJ2-1	TGTGCCAGTAGTATAGTTGGGACGATAAACAATGAGCAGTTCTTC	CASSIVGTINNEQFF
TRBV2	.	few	TRBJ1-5	TGTGCCAGCAGTGACGGGCACAGCAATCAGCCCCAGCATTTT	CASSDGHSNQPQHF
TRBV20-1	.	many	TRBJ1-1	TGCAGTGCTAGAGATGGGTCCAAGAGAGGGGACGGTGAAGCTTTCTTT	CSARDGSKRGDGEAFF
TRBV14	TRBD1	.	TRBJ2-1	TGTGCCAGCAGCTCTATTGCGGACAGGGGGCATGAGCAGTTCTTC	CASSSIADRGHEQFF
TRBV28	.	.	TRBJ2-7	TGTGCCAGCAGTCAAGGCCAAGACTACTTATCCTACGAGCAGTACTTC	CASSQGQDYLSYEQYF
TRBV29-1	.	many	TRBJ2-7	TGCAGCGTGGCAAGGGCAGGGGAGGAGCAGTACTTC	CSVARAGEEQYF
TRBV20-1	.	.	TRBJ2-1	TGCAGTGCTAGAGATTTACCGTTGCAGTTCTTC	CSARDLPLQFF
TRBV4-1	.	many	TRBJ1-2	TGCGCCAGCAGCCCAACTGGGGTAGCTAACTATGGCTACACCTTC	CASSPTGVANYGYTF
TRBV19	TRBD1	few	TRBJ2-7	TGTGCCAGTAGTATCGGGACAGTCAACGAGCAGTACTTC	CASSIGTVNEQYF
TRBV11-2	TRBD1	few	TRBJ2-7	TGTGCCAGCAGCTTAGGACAGGGCGTCTACTTC	CASSLGQGVYF
TRBV15	.	.	TRBJ1-2	TGTGCCACCAGCAGAGACGGCAGGGGCTACACCTTC	CATSRDGRGYTF
TRBV7-9	.	many	TRBJ1-5	TGTGCCAGCAGCGCCTCAGGGACGGGCCAGCCCCAGCATTTT	CASSASGTGQPQHF
TRBV5-1	TRBD1	few	TRBJ2-7	TGCGCCAGCAGCCCCAGGACAGGGTTGGGCGAGCAGTACTTC	CASSPRTGLGEQYF
TRBV7-9	.	few	TRBJ2-1	TGTGCCAGCAGCTTATGGACTGGTGTGGATGAGCAGTTCTTC	CASSLWTGVDEQFF
TRBV20-1	.	few	TRBJ2-4	TGCAGTGCTAGGACAGCAATAGCCAAAAACATTCAGTACTTC	CSARTAIAKNIQYF
TRBV28	.	many	TRBJ2-3	TGTGCCAGCAGTTTATCGGATCATACGCAGTATTTT	CASSLSDHTQYF
TRBV6-5	.	.	TRBJ1-2	TGTGCCAGCAGTTTTTCAGGAGTATCAAACTATGGCTACACCTTC	CASSFSGVSNYGYTF
TRBV29-1	TRBD2	few	TRBJ2-1	TGCAGCGTGGGGACTAGCGGGAGACCCGCTTACAATGAGCAGTTCTTC	CSVGTSGRPAYNEQFF
TRBV28	TRBD1	.	TRBJ2-7	TGTGCCAGCAGTTTAACCCCCTCAGGGGGTGGCGAGGGCGAGCAGTACTTC	CASSLTPSGGGEGEQYF
TRBV11-2	.	.	TRBJ2-3	TGTGCCAGCAGCTTGTTCCCTTCCTTTCGTGGAGATACGCAGTATTTT	CASSLFPSFRGDTQYF
TRBV6-1	.	few	TRBJ2-1	TGTGCCAGCGGCCCTACAAGCTCCTACAATGAGCAGTTCTTC	CASGPTSSYNEQFF
TRBV7-2	.	.	TRBJ1-2	TGTGCCAGCAGCTTAGCTACGAACCGCTACACCTTC	CASSLATNRYTF
TRBV7-8	.	.	TRBJ2-4	TGTGCCAGCAGCTTTCACAGGGTATCGTTTGAGGCCAAAAACATTCAGTACTTC	CASSFHRVSFEAKNIQYF
TRBV6-2/TRBV6-3	TRBD1	.	TRBJ1-5	TGTGCCAGCAGCCCAGGGGGTGTCGGCAATCAGCCCCAGCATTTT	CASSPGGVGNQPQHF
TRBV3-1	.	few	TRBJ2-6	TGTGCCAGCAGCCAACTCCTAGGGAAGGGGGACTCTGGGGCCAACGTCCTGACTTTC	CASSQLLGKGDSGANVLTF
TRBV20-1	.	.	TRBJ1-1	TGCAGTGCTAGGTCCCGAACAGGGAGCCCTGAAGCTTTCTTT	CSARSRTGSPEAFF
TRBV4-3	.	few	TRBJ1-2	TGCGCCAGCAGCCAAGATTCCAGGGTTTTCTATGGCTACACCTTC	CASSQDSRVFYGYTF
TRBV3-1	.	.	TRBJ2-2	TGTGCCAGCAGCCAAGATGGGCCAACCAGAGGAACCGGGGAGCTGTTTTTT	CASSQDGPTRGTGELFF
TRBV9	TRBD2	.	TRBJ2-7	TGTGCCAGCAGCGTAGAAACAGCCGGGACTAGCGGGAGAGGTACCTTTGACGAGCAGTACTTC	CASSVETAGTSGRGTFDEQYF
TRBV7-9	TRBD1	few	TRBJ2-7	TGTGCCAGCAGCTTACTAGGGACAGGGACTAACGAGCAGTACTTC	CASSLLGTGTNEQYF
TRBV5-1	TRBD1	few	TRBJ2-3	TGCGCCAGCAGCGGAGGGGGACAGGGCCACAGTACGCAGTATTTT	CASSGGGQGHSTQYF
TRBV18	.	.	TRBJ2-6	TGTGCCAGCTCACCGCGGGGCACAAACACTGGGGCCAACGTCCTGACTTTC	CASSPRGTNTGANVLTF
TRBV12-3/TRBV12-4	TRBD2	many	TRBJ2-7	TGTGCCAGCAGTTTAGGCTCCGGGGGGGCTTACGAGCAGTACTTC	CASSLGSGGAYEQYF
TRBV6-5	.	few	TRBJ1-4	TGTGCCAGCAGTTCAGACTATACTAATGAAAAACTGTTTTTT	CASSSDYTNEKLFF
TRBV11-2	TRBD1	few	TRBJ2-7	TGTGCCAGCAGCTTAGACCGGACAGGCTACGAGCAGTACTTC	CASSLDRTGYEQYF
TRBV7-9	.	few	TRBJ2-1	TGTGCCAGCAGCTTAGGTCGGGTTACCCAAGACAATGAGCAGTTCTTC	CASSLGRVTQDNEQFF
TRBV6-5	TRBD1	many	TRBJ2-7	TGTGCCAGCAGTTGGACACAGGGGAGCTACGAGCAGTACTTC	CASSWTQGSYEQYF
TRBV29-1	.	many	TRBJ2-1	TGCAGCGTTGTTACAGACCTCTTTACAATGAGCGTGGGGCAGTTCTTC	CSVVTDLFTMSVGQFF
TRBV20-1	.	.	TRBJ2-5	TGCAGTGCTAGAGATCTTCTCGGGGGCGCAGGCTATCAAGAGACCCAGTACTTC	CSARDLLGGAGYQETQYF